The 4 T cell receptor beta chains presented below share a single source sample, sequenced in a study of blood T cell repertoires in COVID-19. Assay used: immunoSEQ multiplex PCR; TCRdb lists only in-frame clones, some missing. The table lists under 300,000 clones, approximately 90% of them singletons. The sequenced sample consisted of PBMCs or T cells enriched from blood (not recorded which). These receptors originate from a woman aged 40-49 years with acute COVID-19.

This chain uses TRBV10-3 with TRBJ2-3; D unresolved. The CDR3 consists of 15 residues. CDR1 and CDR2 from the germline V gene are ENHRY and SYGVKD. The ends were cut back, 2 bases at V and 0 bases at J, with 9 bases in the middle. The CDR3 region is CAISEKKPSTDTQYF. The CDR3 DNA is TGTGCCATCAGTGAGAAGAAGCCTAGCACAGATACGCAGTATTTT.

The chain uses TRBV6-5 and TRBJ2-3, with TRBD1 identical over 7 bases. With 2 bases clipped from V and 1 base from J, the junction kept 0 bases outside the gene matches. CDR1 and CDR2 (germline): MNHEY, SVGAGI. The CDR3 extends over 14 amino acids. The CDR3, as DNA: TGTGCCAGCAGTTACGGACAGGGCACAGATACGCAGTATTTT. This translates into CASSYGQGTDTQYF.

The chain joins TRBV7-9 to TRBJ1-2; TRBD1 matches at 8 bases. J lost 5 bases, V lost 5 bases, and 7 bases had no gene match. CDR3 length equals 14 residues. From germline, CDR1 is SEHNR and CDR2 FQNEAQ (reference sequence). Written as DNA, the CDR3 is TGTGCCAGCAGCACGGACAGGGAAAGATATGGCTACACCTTC. Translating gives CASSTDRERYGYTF.

This chain links TRBV2 with TRBJ2-7, with TRBD1 matching over 8 bases. J gave up 1 base and V 6 bases, and 5 bases lay outside the gene matches. Germline V gene data show CDR1 as SNHLY and CDR2 as FYNNEI. CDR3 length equals 14 residues. The CDR3 region is CASRVDRASYEQYF. The DNA for the CDR3 is TGTGCCAGCAGGGTGGACAGGGCTTCCTACGAGCAGTACTTC.